Here is one T cell receptor (beta chain) with its context. Trimming at V came to 6 bases and at J to 0 bases, leaving 5 bases not matched to a gene. The CDR3 contains 14 residues. In germline, CDR1 is MDHEN, CDR2 SYDVKM. Primers for the PCR totalled 60 Vbeta and 13 Jbeta. Generated by immunoSEQ multiplex PCR, the TCRdb table keeps only in-frame clones and is missing some. Of about 160,000 clones listed, approximately 81% are singletons. The data are from a study of cytomegalovirus exposure and HLA in healthy donors. The sequenced sample consisted of PBMCs. This clonotype was sampled from a man between 18 and 35 years old in good health and CMV-seronegative. The chain couples TRBV28 to TRBJ2-7, with 7 bases that match TRBD1. CDR3 in DNA: TGTGCCAGCAGCCGGACAGGTCTCTCCTACGAGCAGTACTTC. It is translated as CASSRTGLSYEQYF.